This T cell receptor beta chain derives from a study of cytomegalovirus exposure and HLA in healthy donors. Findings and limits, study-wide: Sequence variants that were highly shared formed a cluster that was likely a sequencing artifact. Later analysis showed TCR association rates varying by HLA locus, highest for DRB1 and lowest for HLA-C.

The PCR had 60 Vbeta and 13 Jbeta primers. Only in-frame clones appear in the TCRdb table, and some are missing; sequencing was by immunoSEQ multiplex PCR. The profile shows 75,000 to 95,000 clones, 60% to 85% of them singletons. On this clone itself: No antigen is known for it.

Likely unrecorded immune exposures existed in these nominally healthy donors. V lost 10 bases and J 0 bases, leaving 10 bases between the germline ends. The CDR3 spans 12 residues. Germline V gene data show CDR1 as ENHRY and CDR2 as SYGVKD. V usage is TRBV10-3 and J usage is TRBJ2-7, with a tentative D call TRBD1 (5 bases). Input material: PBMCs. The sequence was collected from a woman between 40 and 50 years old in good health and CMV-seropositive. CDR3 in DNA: TGTGCCACCCGCACAGGCTCCTACGAGCAGTACTTC. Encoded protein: CATRTGSYEQYF.